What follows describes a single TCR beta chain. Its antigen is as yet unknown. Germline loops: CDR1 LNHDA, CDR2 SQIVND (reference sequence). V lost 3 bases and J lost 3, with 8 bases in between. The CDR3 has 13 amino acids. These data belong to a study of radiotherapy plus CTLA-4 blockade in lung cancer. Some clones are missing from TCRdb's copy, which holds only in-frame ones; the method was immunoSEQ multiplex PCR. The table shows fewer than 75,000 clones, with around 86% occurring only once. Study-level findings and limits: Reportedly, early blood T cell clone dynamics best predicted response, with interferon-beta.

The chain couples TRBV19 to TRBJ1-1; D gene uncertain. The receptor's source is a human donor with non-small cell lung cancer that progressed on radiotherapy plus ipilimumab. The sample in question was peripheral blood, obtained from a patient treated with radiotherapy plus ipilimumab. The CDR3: CASSIPLDTEAFF. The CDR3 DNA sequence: TGTGCCAGTAGTATCCCACTGGACACTGAAGCTTTCTTT.